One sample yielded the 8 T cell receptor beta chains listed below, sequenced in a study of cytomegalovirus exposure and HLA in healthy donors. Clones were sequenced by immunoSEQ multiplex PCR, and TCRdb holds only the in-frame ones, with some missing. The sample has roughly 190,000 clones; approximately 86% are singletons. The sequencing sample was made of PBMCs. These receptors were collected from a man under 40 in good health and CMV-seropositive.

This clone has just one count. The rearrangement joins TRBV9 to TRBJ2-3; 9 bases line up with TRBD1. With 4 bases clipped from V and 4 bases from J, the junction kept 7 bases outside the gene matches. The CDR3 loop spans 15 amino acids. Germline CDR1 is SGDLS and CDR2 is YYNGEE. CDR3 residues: CASSPLGTGSDTQYF. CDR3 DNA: TGTGCCAGCAGCCCCCTCGGGACAGGGTCAGATACGCAGTATTTT.

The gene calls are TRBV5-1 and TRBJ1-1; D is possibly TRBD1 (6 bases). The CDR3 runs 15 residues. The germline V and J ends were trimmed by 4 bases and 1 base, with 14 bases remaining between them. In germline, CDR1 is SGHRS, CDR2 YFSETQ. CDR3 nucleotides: TGCGCCAGCAGCGTCCTAGGACAGACGAACACTGAAGCTTTCTTT. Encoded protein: CASSVLGQTNTEAFF. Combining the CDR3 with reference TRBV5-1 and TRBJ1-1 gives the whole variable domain KAGVTQTPRYLIKTRGQQVTLSCSPISGHRSVSWYQQTPGQGLQFLFEYFSETQRNKGNFPGRFSGRQFSNSRSEMNVSTLELGDSALYLCASSVLGQTNTEAFFGQGTRLTVV.

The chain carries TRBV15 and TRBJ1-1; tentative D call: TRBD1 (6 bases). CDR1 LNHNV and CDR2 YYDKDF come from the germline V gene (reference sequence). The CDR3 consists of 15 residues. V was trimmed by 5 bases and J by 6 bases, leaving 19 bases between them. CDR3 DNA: TGTGCCACCAGCGCCTTGACAGGCCTTAGGGCTGAAGCTTTCTTT. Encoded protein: CATSALTGLRAEAFF.

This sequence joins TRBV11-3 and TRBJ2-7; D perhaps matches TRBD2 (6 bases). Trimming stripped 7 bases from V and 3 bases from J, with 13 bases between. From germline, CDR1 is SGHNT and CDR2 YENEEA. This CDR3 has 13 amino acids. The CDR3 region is CASNSGTGYEQYF. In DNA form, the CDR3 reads TGTGCCAGCAACTCCGGGACTGGCTACGAGCAGTACTTC.

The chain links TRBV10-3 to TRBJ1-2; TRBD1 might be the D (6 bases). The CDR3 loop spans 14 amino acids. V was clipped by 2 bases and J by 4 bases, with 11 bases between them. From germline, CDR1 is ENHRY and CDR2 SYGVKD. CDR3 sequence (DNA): TGTGCCATCAGTGAGGACGGGGGCGGCTATGGCTACACCTTC. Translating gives CAISEDGGGYGYTF.

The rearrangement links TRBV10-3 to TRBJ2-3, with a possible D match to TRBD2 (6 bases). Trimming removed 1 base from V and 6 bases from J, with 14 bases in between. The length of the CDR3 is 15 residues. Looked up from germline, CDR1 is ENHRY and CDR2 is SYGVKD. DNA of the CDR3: TGTGCCATCAGTGAGTACGGGGGAGAAGTGGATACGCAGTATTTT. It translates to CAISEYGGEVDTQYF.

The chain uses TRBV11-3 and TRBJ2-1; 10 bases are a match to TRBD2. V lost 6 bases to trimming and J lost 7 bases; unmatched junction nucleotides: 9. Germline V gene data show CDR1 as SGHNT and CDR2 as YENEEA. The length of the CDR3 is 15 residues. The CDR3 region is CASRSSGRARNEQFF. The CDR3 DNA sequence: TGTGCCAGCAGGTCAAGCGGGAGGGCCAGGAATGAGCAGTTCTTC. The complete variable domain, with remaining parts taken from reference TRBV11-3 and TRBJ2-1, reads EAGVVQSPRYKIIEKKQPVAFWCNPISGHNTLYWYLQNLGQGPELLIRYENEEAVDDSQLPKDRFSAERLKGVDSTLKIQPAELGDSAVYLCASRSSGRARNEQFFGPGTRLTVL.

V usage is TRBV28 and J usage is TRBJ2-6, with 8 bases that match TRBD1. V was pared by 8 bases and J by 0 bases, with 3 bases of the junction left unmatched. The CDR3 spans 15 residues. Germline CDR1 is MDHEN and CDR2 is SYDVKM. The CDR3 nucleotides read TGTGCCAGCTCCACAGGGGGCTCTGGGGCCAACGTCCTGACTTTC. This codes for CASSTGGSGANVLTF.